Listed below are T cell receptor beta chains from one sample, sequenced in a study of shared T cell receptors in the human thymus. Sequencing was performed with immunoSEQ multiplex PCR; in TCRdb, only in-frame clones are kept and a portion is missing. The data contain 700,000 or so clones, approximately 83% of them singletons. The sample was also linked to a second study, of human thymus T cells.

Sequenced: thymocytes. Receptors originate from a girl less than two years old with a congenital heart defect. The CDR3 runs from the conserved cysteine through the conserved F or W. The order of the fields is J gene, D gene, clone size, V gene, CDR3 protein, CDR3 DNA. The D gene is left open where the match is weak. Expanded clones are given a class, and other clones once, few, many or no size at all.

>TRBJ1-2|-|-|TRBV7-8
CASSPRDSYGYTF
TGTGCCAGCAGCCCCCGAGACAGTTATGGCTACACCTTC
>TRBJ2-3|-|once|TRBV11-3
CASSPEDSDTQYF
TGTGCCAGCAGCCCAGAGGACAGCGATACGCAGTATTTT
>TRBJ1-4|TRBD1|few|TRBV5-1
CASSLVGTGNEKLFF
TGCGCCAGCAGCTTGGTTGGGACAGGCAATGAAAAACTGTTTTTT
>TRBJ1-4|-|-|TRBV27
CASSPGGWGDEKLFF
TGTGCCAGCAGTCCGGGAGGGTGGGGGGATGAAAAACTGTTTTTT
>TRBJ1-2|-|few|TRBV6-1
CASSEAAGRGGDYGYTF
TGTGCCAGCAGTGAAGCAGCGGGGAGGGGGGGGGACTATGGCTACACCTTC
>TRBJ1-1|-|-|TRBV6-6
CASSPSRLPNTEAFF
TGTGCCAGCAGCCCCTCCCGACTGCCGAACACTGAAGCTTTCTTT
>TRBJ1-4|-|few|TRBV15
CATSRVDPGDEKLFF
TGTGCCACCAGCAGAGTAGACCCGGGGGATGAAAAACTGTTTTTT
>TRBJ2-6|-|-|TRBV27
CASRRQSPSGANVLTF
TGTGCCAGCAGACGACAGTCGCCCTCTGGGGCCAACGTCCTGACTTTC
>TRBJ1-5|TRBD1|-|TRBV5-1
CASSLTPGTGQISPQHF
TGCGCCAGCAGCCTGACACCTGGGACAGGGCAAATCAGCCCCCAGCATTTT
>TRBJ1-1|-|-|TRBV7-8
CASSPGSGGTEAFF
TGTGCCAGCAGCCCGGGGTCGGGGGGCACTGAAGCTTTCTTT
>TRBJ2-7|TRBD1|-|TRBV30
CAWEDRSSYEQYF
TGTGCCTGGGAGGACAGGAGCTCCTACGAGCAGTACTTC
>TRBJ2-2|-|once|TRBV6-1
CASSEAKTGVDTGELFF
TGTGCCAGCAGTGAAGCTAAAACGGGGGTCGACACCGGGGAGCTGTTTTTT
>TRBJ2-7|-|once|TRBV5-4
CASSLDPRGPYEQYF
TGTGCCAGCAGCTTGGATCCCAGGGGACCATACGAGCAGTACTTC
>TRBJ2-5|TRBD2|-|TRBV27
CASMGASGVQETQYF
TGTGCCAGCATGGGGGCTAGCGGGGTACAAGAGACCCAGTACTTC
>TRBJ1-1|TRBD1|-|TRBV6-1
CASSINGTGNTEAFF
TGTGCCAGCAGTATCAACGGGACAGGGAACACTGAAGCTTTCTTT
>TRBJ1-2|-|-|TRBV13
CASSLNRAEVYTF
TGTGCCAGCAGCTTGAACAGGGCAGAGGTCTACACCTTC
>TRBJ2-1|-|-|TRBV9
CASGRTTIYNEQFF
TGTGCCAGCGGGCGGACAACCATATACAATGAGCAGTTCTTC
>TRBJ2-7|TRBD2|-|TRBV11-1
CASSSKGPREGEQYF
TGTGCCAGCAGCTCCAAAGGACCGAGGGAGGGAGAGCAGTACTTC
>TRBJ2-3|TRBD1|-|TRBV14
CASSPRGTGTNPADTQYF
TGTGCCAGCAGCCCCCGGGGGACAGGGACTAATCCGGCAGATACGCAGTATTTT
>TRBJ2-7|TRBD1|-|TRBV5-6
CASSPGTGSSFYEQYF
TGTGCCAGCAGCCCCGGGACAGGGTCAAGTTTCTACGAGCAGTACTTC
>TRBJ1-2|TRBD1|-|TRBV4-3
CASSQDWTGLLFYGYTF
TGCGCCAGCAGCCAAGATTGGACAGGGCTCCTCTTCTATGGCTACACCTTC
>TRBJ2-1|TRBD1|-|TRBV5-6
CASSPRDRQKYNEQFF
TGTGCCAGCAGCCCCCGGGACAGACAGAAATACAATGAGCAGTTCTTC
>TRBJ1-1|TRBD1|-|TRBV30
CAWHSGTGGLAFF
TGTGCCTGGCATTCCGGGACAGGGGGACTAGCTTTCTTT
>TRBJ2-7|TRBD2|-|TRBV18
CATGAGDKSGEQYF
TGTGCCACCGGAGCGGGGGATAAATCGGGAGAGCAGTACTTC
>TRBJ1-3|-|-|TRBV15
CATSSVLQDLSGNTIYF
TGTGCCACCAGCAGCGTCTTACAGGATCTCTCTGGAAACACCATATATTTT
>TRBJ1-1|-|-|TRBV28
CASSLSGLGLHTEAFF
TGTGCCAGCAGTTTATCTGGGTTGGGGCTCCACACTGAAGCTTTCTTT
>TRBJ2-7|TRBD2|-|TRBV4-2
CASSQRAGGHYEQYF
TGTGCCAGCAGCCAAAGAGCGGGGGGCCACTACGAGCAGTACTTC
>TRBJ1-1|TRBD1|-|TRBV29-1
CSASTGQLNTEAFF
TGCAGCGCAAGCACGGGACAGTTGAACACTGAAGCTTTCTTT
>TRBJ1-6|-|-|TRBV4-1
CASSQEGQPECHNSPLHF
TGCGCCAGCAGCCAAGAGGGGCAACCGGAGTGCCATAATTCACCCCTCCACTTT
>TRBJ1-1|-|few|TRBV28
CASSSRQIEAFF
TGTGCCAGCAGTTCCCGACAGATCGAAGCTTTCTTT
>TRBJ1-2|-|-|TRBV29-1
CSCSGANYGYTF
TGCAGCTGTTCGGGTGCCAACTATGGCTACACCTTC
>TRBJ1-2|TRBD1|-|TRBV29-1
CSVEADREDGYTF
TGCAGCGTTGAAGCGGACAGGGAGGATGGCTACACCTTC
>TRBJ2-1|-|-|TRBV4-1
CASSQDGAGSSYNEQFF
TGCGCCAGCAGCCAAGATGGGGCTGGCAGCTCCTACAATGAGCAGTTCTTC
>TRBJ1-5|-|-|TRBV6-5
CASSGDSNQPQHF
TGTGCCAGCAGCGGAGATAGCAATCAGCCCCAGCATTTT
>TRBJ2-1|-|-|TRBV28
CASSSRWSPGEQFF
TGTGCCAGCAGTTCCCGCTGGAGTCCTGGTGAGCAGTTCTTC
>TRBJ1-2|-|-|TRBV29-1
CSVDKPDNDYGYTF
TGCAGCGTTGATAAACCGGACAACGACTATGGCTACACCTTC
>TRBJ1-1|-|-|TRBV4-1
CASSQANLNTEAFF
TGCGCCAGCAGCCAAGCTAACTTGAACACTGAAGCTTTCTTT
>TRBJ1-1|-|-|TRBV28
CASSVTDSTEAFF
TGTGCCAGCAGTGTGACAGACTCCACTGAAGCTTTCTTT
>TRBJ2-3|-|-|TRBV5-6
CASSGYGGTDTQYF
TGTGCCAGCAGCGGGTACGGGGGAACAGATACGCAGTATTTT
>TRBJ2-1|TRBD2|few|TRBV19
CASRGARDYYSYNEQFF
TGTGCCAGTAGAGGAGCGAGGGACTACTACTCCTACAATGAGCAGTTCTTC
>TRBJ1-1|-|-|TRBV19
CASRKGYTEAFF
TGTGCCAGCCGGAAGGGGTACACTGAAGCTTTCTTT
>TRBJ1-5|-|-|TRBV15
CATSRNDGGTDNQPQHF
TGTGCCACCAGCAGAAATGATGGGGGGACCGACAATCAGCCCCAGCATTTT
>TRBJ1-1|TRBD1|-|TRBV7-2
CASSLVPTGGGTKSEAFF
TGTGCCAGCAGCTTAGTGCCGACAGGGGGCGGTACGAAAAGTGAAGCTTTCTTT
>TRBJ2-6|TRBD1|-|TRBV9
CASSVSRDRDSGANVLTF
TGTGCCAGCAGCGTTTCCAGGGACAGGGACTCTGGGGCCAACGTCCTGACTTTC
>TRBJ2-1|-|few|TRBV28
CASSPRVGGNEQFF
TGTGCCAGCAGCCCGAGGGTGGGGGGCAATGAGCAGTTCTTC
>TRBJ2-4|TRBD1|-|TRBV7-6
CASSLYRDRGDIQYF
TGTGCCAGCAGCCTTTACCGGGACAGGGGAGACATTCAGTACTTC
>TRBJ1-2|-|-|TRBV15
CATSRDWDEGVGNYGYTF
TGTGCCACCAGCAGAGACTGGGATGAAGGGGTTGGTAACTATGGCTACACCTTC
>TRBJ1-4|TRBD1|-|TRBV7-2
CASRGQGTTNEKLFF
TGTGCCAGCAGGGGACAGGGGACAACTAATGAAAAACTGTTTTTT
>TRBJ1-1|-|-|TRBV20-1
CSANRLLEAFF
TGCAGTGCAAACAGGCTGCTTGAAGCTTTCTTT
>TRBJ1-3|-|-|TRBV5-1
CASSLKGNRTGNTIYF
TGCGCCAGCAGCTTGAAGGGGAATCGGACTGGAAACACCATATATTTT
>TRBJ2-7|-|-|TRBV6-6
CASSYSRGLLYEQYF
TGTGCCAGCAGTTATAGTCGGGGACTTCTCTACGAGCAGTACTTC
>TRBJ2-6|-|-|TRBV4-1
CASSQETSQRSGANVLTF
TGCGCCAGCAGCCAAGAAACCAGCCAGCGCTCTGGGGCCAACGTCCTGACTTTC